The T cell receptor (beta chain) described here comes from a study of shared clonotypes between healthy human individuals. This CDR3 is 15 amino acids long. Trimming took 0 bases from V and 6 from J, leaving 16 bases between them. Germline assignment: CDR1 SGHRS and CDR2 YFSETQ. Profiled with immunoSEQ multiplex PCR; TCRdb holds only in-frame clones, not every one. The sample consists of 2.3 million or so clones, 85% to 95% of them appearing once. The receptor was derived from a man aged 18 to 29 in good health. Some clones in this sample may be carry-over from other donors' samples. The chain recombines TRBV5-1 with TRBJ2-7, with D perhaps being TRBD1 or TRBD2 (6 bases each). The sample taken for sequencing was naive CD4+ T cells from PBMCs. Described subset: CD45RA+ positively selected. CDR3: CASSLVSGAAPEQYF. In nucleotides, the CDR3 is TGCGCCAGCAGCTTGGTGTCGGGGGCCGCCCCCGAGCAGTACTTC.